The 8 T cell receptor beta chains listed next were all sequenced from one sample in a study of CD8+ T cells in alopecia areata. Reverse transcription of extracted RNA yielded cDNA, which provided the sequencing template. Libraries were prepared by immunoSEQ multiplex PCR; TCRdb keeps only in-frame clonotypes and omits some of them. Of about 200,000 clones in the sample, around 64% are singletons; the top ten hold 1.3%. Treatment reported: oral pan-JAK inhibitor, 5-10 mg twice daily. The specimen was CD4+ T cells sorted from blood, collected at approximately week 49, from a patient treated with tofacitinib. These TCRs come from a human donor with alopecia areata.

The rearrangement links TRBV29-1 to TRBJ2-1, with D maybe TRBD2 (6 bases). Trimming cost V 2 bases and J 6 bases, with 8 bases left between them. Germline CDR1 and CDR2: SQVTM and ANQGSEA. CDR3 length equals 12 residues. Here the CDR3 reads CSVELGGNEQFF. CDR3 DNA sequence: TGCAGCGTTGAATTGGGGGGCAATGAGCAGTTCTTC.

In this sample, this clone turned up a few times. The chain is built from TRBV6-5 and TRBJ2-2, with 10 bases fitting TRBD2. Germline V lookup: CDR1 MNHEY, CDR2 SVGAGI. Trimming at V came to 6 bases and at J to 3 bases, leaving 4 bases not matched to a gene. This CDR3 is built from 15 residues. CDR3 nucleotide sequence: TGTGCCAGCAGCGTAGCGGGGGGTGACACCGGGGAGCTGTTTTTT. Protein sequence: CASSVAGGDTGELFF.

The V and J genes are TRBV29-1 and TRBJ1-2; D is uncertain. Germline V gene data show CDR1 as SQVTM and CDR2 as ANQGSEA. V was pared by 4 bases and J by 7 bases, with 16 bases between. CDR3 length: 13 amino acids. The CDR3 sequence is CSVVLQEGTGYTF. The CDR3 bases are TGCAGCGTTGTGTTGCAGGAGGGAACTGGCTACACCTTC.

This sequence joins TRBV30 and TRBJ1-1; D gene uncertain. The CDR3 covers 11 residues. The germline V and J ends were trimmed by 1 base and 7 bases, with 7 bases remaining between them. Germline CDR1 is GTSNPN and CDR2 is SVGIG (reference sequence). This CDR3 reads CAWSAGIEAFF. The DNA of the CDR3 is TGTGCCTGGAGTGCGGGGATTGAAGCTTTCTTT. The variable domain in full, with the rest retrieved from reference TRBV30 and TRBJ1-1, is SQTIHQWPATLVQPVGSPLSLECTVEGTSNPNLYWYRQAAGRGLQLLFYSVGIGQISSEVPQNLSASRPQDRQFILSSKKLLLSDSGFYLCAWSAGIEAFFGQGTRLTVV.

The CDR3 here is CSVLQSGAHGYTF. CDR3 in DNA: TGCAGCGTCCTACAGTCCGGGGCACATGGCTACACCTTC. The rearrangement links TRBV29-1 to TRBJ1-2; a weak D match, TRBD1 (5 bases). Germline loops: CDR1 SQVTM, CDR2 ANQGSEA. CDR3 length: 13 residues. Trimming cost V 6 bases and J 6 bases, with 17 bases left between them.

The chain couples TRBV9 to TRBJ2-3; TRBD1 is a possible D gene (6 bases). CDR1 and CDR2 from the germline V gene are SGDLS and YYNGEE. The germline V and J ends were trimmed by 6 bases and 2 bases, with 16 bases remaining between them. The CDR3 is 15 amino acids. CDR3 amino acids: CASTPGVSNTDTQYF. The CDR3 region has the DNA TGTGCCAGCACCCCAGGGGTGTCCAACACAGATACGCAGTATTTT.

This chain uses TRBV6-5 with TRBJ2-5, with D uncertain. The CDR3 is 13 residues long. Germline lookup yields CDR1 MNHEY and CDR2 SVGAGI. With 2 bases removed from V and 11 bases from J, the gap between germline ends came to 15 bases. The CDR3 loop is CASSYALTSEQYF. DNA of the CDR3: TGTGCCAGCAGTTACGCCCTAACTTCAGAGCAGTACTTC.

This clone was observed a handful of times. The identical CDR3 is also encoded by other nucleotide sequences in the sample. The rearrangement links TRBV30 to TRBJ1-1; D unclear. Germline V CDR1 and CDR2: GTSNPN, SVGIG (reference sequence). The CDR3 runs 11 residues. V gave up 0 bases and J gave up 4 bases, with 3 bases separating them. The CDR3 DNA follows: TGTGCCTGGAGTGTAGGCACTGAAGCTTTCTTT. It yields the protein CAWSVGTEAFF.